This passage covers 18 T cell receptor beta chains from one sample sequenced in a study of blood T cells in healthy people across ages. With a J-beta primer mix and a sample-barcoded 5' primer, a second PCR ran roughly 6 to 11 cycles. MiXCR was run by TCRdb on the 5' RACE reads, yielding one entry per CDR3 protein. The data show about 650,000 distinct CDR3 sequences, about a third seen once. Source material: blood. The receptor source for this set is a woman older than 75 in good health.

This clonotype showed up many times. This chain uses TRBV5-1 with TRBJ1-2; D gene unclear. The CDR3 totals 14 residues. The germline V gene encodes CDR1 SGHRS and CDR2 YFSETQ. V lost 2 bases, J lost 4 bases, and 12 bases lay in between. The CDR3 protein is CASSFTGPLYGYTF. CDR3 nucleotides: TGCGCCAGCAGCTTTACCGGGCCCCTCTATGGCTACACCTTC.

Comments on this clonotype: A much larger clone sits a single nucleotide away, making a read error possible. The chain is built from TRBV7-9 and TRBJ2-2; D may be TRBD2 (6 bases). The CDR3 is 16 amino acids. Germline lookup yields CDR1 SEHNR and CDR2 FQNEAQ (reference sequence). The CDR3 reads CASSLFQGGNTGGLFF. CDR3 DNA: TGTGCCAGCAGCTTATTTCAGGGCGGGAACACCGGGGGGCTGTTTTTT.

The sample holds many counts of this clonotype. In DNA form, the CDR3 reads TGCGCCAGCAGCAACTTGCTAGCGGGGGCCGAGACCCAGTACTTC. Protein product: CASSNLLAGAETQYF. The V gene is TRBV5-1, the J gene TRBJ2-5; TRBD2 matches 10 bases. The CDR3 contains 15 residues. The V gene's germline CDR1 is SGHRS and CDR2 YFSETQ. V gave up 4 bases and J gave up 5 bases; unmatched junction bases: 8. Drawing the rest from reference TRBV5-1 and TRBJ2-5, the complete variable domain is KAGVTQTPRYLIKTRGQQVTLSCSPISGHRSVSWYQQTPGQGLQFLFEYFSETQRNKGNFPGRFSGRQFSNSRSEMNVSTLELGDSALYLCASSNLLAGAETQYFGPGTRLLVL.

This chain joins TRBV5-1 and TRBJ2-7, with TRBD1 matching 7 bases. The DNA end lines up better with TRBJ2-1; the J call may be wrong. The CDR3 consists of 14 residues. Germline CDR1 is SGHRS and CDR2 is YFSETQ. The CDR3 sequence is CASSLFRGYNEQFF. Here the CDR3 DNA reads TGCGCCAGCAGCTTGTTCAGGGGGTACAATGAGCAGTTCTTC.

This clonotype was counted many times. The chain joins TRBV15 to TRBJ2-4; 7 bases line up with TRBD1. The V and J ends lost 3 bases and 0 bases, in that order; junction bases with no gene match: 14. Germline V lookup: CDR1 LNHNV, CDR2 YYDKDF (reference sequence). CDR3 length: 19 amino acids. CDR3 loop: CATSSPIINRGIAKNIQYF. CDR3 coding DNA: TGTGCCACCAGCAGTCCTATAATTAACAGGGGAATAGCCAAAAACATTCAGTACTTC.

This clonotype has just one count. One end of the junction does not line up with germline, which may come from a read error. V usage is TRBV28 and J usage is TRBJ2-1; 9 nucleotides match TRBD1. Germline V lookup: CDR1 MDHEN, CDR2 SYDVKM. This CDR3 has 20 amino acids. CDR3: CASGVVGTGRNSRSYNEQFF. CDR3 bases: TGCGCCAGCGGGGTCGTGGGGACAGGGCGCAACAGTCGCTCCTACAATGAGCAGTTCTTC.

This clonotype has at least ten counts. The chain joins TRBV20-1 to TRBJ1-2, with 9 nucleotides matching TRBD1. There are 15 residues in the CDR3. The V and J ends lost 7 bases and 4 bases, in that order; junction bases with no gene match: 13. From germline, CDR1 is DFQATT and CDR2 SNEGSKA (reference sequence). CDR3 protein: CSVSSWTGETYGYTF. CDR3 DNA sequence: TGCAGTGTCTCATCCTGGACAGGGGAAACCTATGGCTACACCTTC.

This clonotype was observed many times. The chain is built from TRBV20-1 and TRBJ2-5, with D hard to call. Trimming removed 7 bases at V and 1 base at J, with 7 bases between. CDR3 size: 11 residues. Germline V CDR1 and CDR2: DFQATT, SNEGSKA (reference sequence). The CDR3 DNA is TGCAGTGGGCTGATCCAAGAGACCCAGTACTTC. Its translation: CSGLIQETQYF.

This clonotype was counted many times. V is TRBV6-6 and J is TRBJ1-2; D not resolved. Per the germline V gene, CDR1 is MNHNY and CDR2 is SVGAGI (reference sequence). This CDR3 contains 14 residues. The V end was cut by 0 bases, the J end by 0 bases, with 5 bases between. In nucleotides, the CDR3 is TGTGCCAGCAGTTACTCAGGGACTAACTATGGCTACACCTTC. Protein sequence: CASSYSGTNYGYTF.

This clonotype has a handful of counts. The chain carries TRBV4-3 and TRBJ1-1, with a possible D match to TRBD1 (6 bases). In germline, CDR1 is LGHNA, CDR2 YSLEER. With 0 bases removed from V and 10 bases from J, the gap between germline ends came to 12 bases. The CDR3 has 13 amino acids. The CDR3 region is CASSQDLGGGAFF. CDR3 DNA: TGCGCCAGCAGCCAAGATCTAGGGGGTGGAGCTTTCTTT.

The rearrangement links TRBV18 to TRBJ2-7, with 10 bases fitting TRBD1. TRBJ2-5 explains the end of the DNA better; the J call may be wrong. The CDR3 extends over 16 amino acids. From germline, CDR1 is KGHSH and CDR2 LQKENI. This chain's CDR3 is CASSPDPGQGLKTQYF. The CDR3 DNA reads TGTGCCAGCAGCCCCGATCCGGGACAGGGGTTGAAGACCCAGTACTTC.

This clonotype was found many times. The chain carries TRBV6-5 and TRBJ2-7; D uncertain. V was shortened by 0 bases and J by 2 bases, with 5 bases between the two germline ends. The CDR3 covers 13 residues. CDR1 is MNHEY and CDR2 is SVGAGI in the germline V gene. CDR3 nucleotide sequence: TGTGCCAGCAGTTACTCCTGGGCCTACGAGCAGTACTTC. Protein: CASSYSWAYEQYF.

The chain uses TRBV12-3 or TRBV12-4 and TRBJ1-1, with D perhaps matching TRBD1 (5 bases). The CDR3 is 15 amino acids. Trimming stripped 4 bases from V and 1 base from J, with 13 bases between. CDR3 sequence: CASSSQTVQNTEAFF. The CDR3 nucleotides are TGTGCCAGCAGTTCCCAGACAGTCCAGAACACTGAAGCTTTCTTT.

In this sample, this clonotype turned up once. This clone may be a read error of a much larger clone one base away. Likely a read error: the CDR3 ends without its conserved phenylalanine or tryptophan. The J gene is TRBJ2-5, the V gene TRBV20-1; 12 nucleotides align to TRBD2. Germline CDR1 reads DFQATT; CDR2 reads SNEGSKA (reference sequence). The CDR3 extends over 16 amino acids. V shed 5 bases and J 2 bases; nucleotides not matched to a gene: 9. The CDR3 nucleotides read TGCAGTGCTGACCGACTAGCGGGGGCGGGGCAAGAGACCCAGTACTAC. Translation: CSADRLAGAGQETQYY.

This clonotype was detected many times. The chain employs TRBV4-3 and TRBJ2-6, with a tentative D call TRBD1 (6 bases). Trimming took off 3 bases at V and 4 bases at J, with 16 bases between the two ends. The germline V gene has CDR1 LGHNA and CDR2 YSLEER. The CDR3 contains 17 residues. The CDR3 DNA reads TGCGCCAGCAGCCAGCAAAACAGGGCCGACGGGGCCAACGTCCTGACTTTC. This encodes CASSQQNRADGANVLTF.

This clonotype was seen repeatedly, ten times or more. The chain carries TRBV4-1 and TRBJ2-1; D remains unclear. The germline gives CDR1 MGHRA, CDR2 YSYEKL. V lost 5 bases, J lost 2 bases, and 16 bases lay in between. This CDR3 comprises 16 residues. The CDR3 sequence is CASSLAPGRTYNEQFF. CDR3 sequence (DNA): TGCGCCAGCAGCTTAGCCCCGGGCCGTACCTACAATGAGCAGTTCTTC.

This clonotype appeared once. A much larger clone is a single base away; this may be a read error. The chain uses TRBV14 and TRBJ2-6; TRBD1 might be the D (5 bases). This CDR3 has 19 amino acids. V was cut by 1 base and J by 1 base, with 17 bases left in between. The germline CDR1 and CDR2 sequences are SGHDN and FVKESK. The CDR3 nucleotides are TGTGCCAGCAGCCAAGCCCGACAGAGATTAGGGTCTGGGGCCAACGTCCTGACTTTC. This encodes CASSQARQRLGSGANVLTF. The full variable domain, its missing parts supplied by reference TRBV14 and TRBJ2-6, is EAGVTQFPSHSVIEKGQTVTLRCDPISGHDNLYWYRRVMGKEIKFLLHFVKESKQDESGMPNNRFLAERTGGTYSTLKVQPAELEDSGVYFCASSQARQRLGSGANVLTFGAGSRLTVL.

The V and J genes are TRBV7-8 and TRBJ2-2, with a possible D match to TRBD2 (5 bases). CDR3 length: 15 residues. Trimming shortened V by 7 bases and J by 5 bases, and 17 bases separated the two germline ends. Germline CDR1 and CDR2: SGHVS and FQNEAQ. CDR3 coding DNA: TGTGCCAGCACCCGACGGGCAAGAGGGACCGGGGAGCTGTTTTTT. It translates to CASTRRARGTGELFF.